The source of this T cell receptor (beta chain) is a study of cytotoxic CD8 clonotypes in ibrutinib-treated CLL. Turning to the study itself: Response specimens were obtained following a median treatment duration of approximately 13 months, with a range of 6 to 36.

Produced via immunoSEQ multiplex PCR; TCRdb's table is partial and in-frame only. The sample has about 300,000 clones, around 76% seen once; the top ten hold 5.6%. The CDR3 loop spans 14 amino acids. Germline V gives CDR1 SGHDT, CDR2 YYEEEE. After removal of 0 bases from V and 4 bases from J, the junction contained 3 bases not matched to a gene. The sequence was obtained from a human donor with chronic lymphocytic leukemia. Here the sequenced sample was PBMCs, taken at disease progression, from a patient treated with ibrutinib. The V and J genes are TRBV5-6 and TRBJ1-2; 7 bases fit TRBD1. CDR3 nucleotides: TGTGCCAGCAGCTTGGGGGGACAGATCTATGGCTACACCTTC. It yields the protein CASSLGGQIYGYTF.